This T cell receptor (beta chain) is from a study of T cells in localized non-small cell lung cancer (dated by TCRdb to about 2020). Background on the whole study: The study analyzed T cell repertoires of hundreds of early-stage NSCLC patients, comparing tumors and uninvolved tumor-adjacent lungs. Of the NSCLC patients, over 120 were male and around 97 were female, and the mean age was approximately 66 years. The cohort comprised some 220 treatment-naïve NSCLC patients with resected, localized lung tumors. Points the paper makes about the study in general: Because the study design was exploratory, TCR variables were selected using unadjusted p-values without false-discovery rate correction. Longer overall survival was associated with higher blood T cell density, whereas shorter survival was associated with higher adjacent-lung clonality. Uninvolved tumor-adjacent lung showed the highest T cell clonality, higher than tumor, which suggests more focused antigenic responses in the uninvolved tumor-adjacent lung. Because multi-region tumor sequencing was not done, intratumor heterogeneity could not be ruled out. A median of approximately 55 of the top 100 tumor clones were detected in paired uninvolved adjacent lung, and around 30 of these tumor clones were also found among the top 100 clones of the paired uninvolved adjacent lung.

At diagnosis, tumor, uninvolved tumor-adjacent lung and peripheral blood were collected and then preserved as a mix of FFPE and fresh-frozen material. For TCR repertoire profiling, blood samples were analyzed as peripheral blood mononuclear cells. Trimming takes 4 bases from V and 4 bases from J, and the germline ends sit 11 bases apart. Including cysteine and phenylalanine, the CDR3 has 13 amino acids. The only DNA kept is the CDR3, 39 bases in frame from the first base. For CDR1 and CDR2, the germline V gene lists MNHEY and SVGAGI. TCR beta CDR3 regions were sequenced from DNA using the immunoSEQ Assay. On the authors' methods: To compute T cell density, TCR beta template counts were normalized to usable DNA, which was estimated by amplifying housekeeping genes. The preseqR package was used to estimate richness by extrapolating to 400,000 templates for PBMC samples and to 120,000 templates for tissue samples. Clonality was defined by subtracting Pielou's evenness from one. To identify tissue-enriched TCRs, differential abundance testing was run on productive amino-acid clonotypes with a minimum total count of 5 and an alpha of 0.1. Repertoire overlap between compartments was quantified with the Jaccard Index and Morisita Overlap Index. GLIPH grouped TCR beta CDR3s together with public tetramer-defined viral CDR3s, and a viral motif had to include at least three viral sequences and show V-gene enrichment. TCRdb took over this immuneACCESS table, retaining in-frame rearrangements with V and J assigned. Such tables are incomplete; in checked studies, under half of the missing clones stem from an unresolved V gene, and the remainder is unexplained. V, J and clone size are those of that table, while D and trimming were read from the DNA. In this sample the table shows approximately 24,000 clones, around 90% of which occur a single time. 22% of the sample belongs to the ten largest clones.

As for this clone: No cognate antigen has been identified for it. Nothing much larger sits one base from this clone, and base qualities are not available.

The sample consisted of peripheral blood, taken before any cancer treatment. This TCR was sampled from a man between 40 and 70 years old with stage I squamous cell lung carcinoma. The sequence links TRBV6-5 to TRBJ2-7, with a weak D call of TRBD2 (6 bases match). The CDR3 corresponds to CASSLSGVYEQYF. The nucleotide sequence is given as TGTGCCAGCAGTTTGTCGGGGGTGTACGAGCAGTACTTC.